The entry that follows covers one T cell receptor (beta chain) sequence. Its antigen remains undetermined. The germline gene is not matched at one end of the junction; a read error may be the cause. The data derive from a study of OX40 agonist ivuxolimab in advanced cancers. At the level of the whole study: Ivuxolimab, which targeted the costimulatory receptor OX40 (CD134), was an agonistic, fully human IgG2 monoclonal antibody. A male proportion of almost 85% and a mean age of 60 years, ranging from 23 to 79, were recorded for the dose-escalation cohort. The monotherapy dose-escalation portion (N of about 57 patients) of the phase I ivuxolimab trial is reported in the paper. Prior anti-PD-1, anti-PD-L1 or anti-CTLA-4 therapy was permitted, and about two fifths of dose-escalation patients had received checkpoint inhibitors. Peripheral TCRbeta sequencing aimed to test whether ivuxolimab altered TCR sequence diversity and caused clonal T-cell expansion. Of the 50 or so patients in dose escalation, 19 had hepatocellular carcinoma, some 15 had melanoma, 9 had renal cell carcinoma and 9 had head and neck cancer. Intravenous ivuxolimab was administered to patients every 2 weeks at six dose levels: 0.01, 0.1, 0.3, 1.5, 3 and 10 mg/kg. Three dose-escalation patients achieved partial responses, one with hepatocellular carcinoma and two with cutaneous melanoma.

The germline V gene encodes CDR1 SGHAT and CDR2 FQNNGV. The cysteine opens and the phenylalanine closes a CDR3 of 11 amino acids. CDR3 DNA only is kept here, 33 bases in frame from base 1. The study at large found these results: The antigen specificity of the peripheral T cells that underwent clonal expansion was not determined. After ivuxolimab, CD8+ T cells had more expanded clones than CD4+ T cells on average. In partial responders in the 0.1-3.0 mg/kg groups, normalized peripheral clonal expansion was found to be among the lowest, especially among CD8+ T cells. At doses of 0.1 to 3.0 mg/kg, clonal expansion of both CD4+ and CD8+ T cells in blood was seen between baseline and week 6. Low levels of normalized T-cell clonal expansion were also seen in some patients who did not respond.

Genomic DNA was extracted from sorted cells for sequencing of the TCRbeta CDR3 region. TCRbeta CDR3 regions were sequenced using the immunoSEQ Assay. TCRdb's version of the immuneACCESS table is confined to in-frame rearrangements and falls short of the full clone set. An unresolved V gene accounts for under half of the shortfall where checked; the remainder is of unknown origin. A total of about 20,000 clones appear in this sample, approximately 72% of them only once. The biggest ten clones account for roughly 22% of the sample. Patients with autoimmune disease history or receiving systemic immunosuppression were excluded from the trial. Peripheral blood for TCR sequencing was collected from all dose cohorts at baseline, on cycle 4 day 1, and on cycle 7 day 1. Samples were obtained from an open-label, multicenter, first-in-human phase I dose-escalation trial of ivuxolimab. The trial enrolled adults with locally advanced or metastatic head and neck squamous cell, hepatocellular, melanoma or renal cell carcinoma. Before TCR sequencing, CD4+ T cells and CD8+ T cells from peripheral blood were sorted into separate populations.

This sequence uses TRBV11-2 and TRBJ1-2; the D segment cannot be called with confidence. The receptor was isolated from an adult with an advanced solid tumor such as melanoma, head and neck, liver or kidney cancer. The sample consisted of CD4+ or CD8+ T cells sorted from blood, taken in a trial of the OX40 agonist ivuxolimab. The nucleotide sequence reads as follows: TGCGCCAGCAGCTACATGGATGGCTACACCTTC. It encodes CASSYMDGYTF.